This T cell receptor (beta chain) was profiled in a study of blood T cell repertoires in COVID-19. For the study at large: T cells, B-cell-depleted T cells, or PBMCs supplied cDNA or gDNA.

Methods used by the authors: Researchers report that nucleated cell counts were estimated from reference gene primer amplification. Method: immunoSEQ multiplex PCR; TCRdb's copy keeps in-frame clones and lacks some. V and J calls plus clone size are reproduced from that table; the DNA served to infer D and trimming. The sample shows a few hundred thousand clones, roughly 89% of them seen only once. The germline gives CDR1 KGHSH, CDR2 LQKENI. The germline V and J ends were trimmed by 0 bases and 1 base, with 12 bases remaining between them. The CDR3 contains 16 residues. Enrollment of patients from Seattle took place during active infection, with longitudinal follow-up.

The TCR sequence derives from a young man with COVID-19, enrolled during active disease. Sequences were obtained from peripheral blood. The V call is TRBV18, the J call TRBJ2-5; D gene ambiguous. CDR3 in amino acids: CASSPPFRLGQETQYF. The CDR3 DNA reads TGTGCCAGCTCACCACCGTTTAGGCTAGGCCAAGAGACCCAGTACTTC.